This T cell receptor (beta chain) was documented in a study of Graves' ophthalmopathy and Graves' hyperthyroidism. The overall study: Hyperthyroidism was considered stable when no ophthalmopathy appeared within 18 months of follow-up.

Study-level results: Prediction of ophthalmopathy progression reached 70.59% sensitivity and approximately 73% specificity.

Only newly diagnosed hyperthyroidism patients aged 18 to 65, with under 2 months' duration, were enrolled. Researchers took RNA transcripts and amplified TCR beta CDR3 regions from them. First-round RT-PCR employed HTBI primers, with a second-round multiplex PCR after it. Each CDR3 protein gets one entry after TCRdb re-called the multiplex PCR reads with MiXCR. Here the sample spans about 550,000 distinct CDR3 sequences, about 35% being singletons. Losses at the gene ends were 8 bases for V and 5 bases for J; bases not matched to a gene: 10. The CDR3 runs 14 residues. Germline CDR1 is SQVTM and CDR2 is ANQGSEA. For this clonotype: Its antigen is unknown.

Material: peripheral blood or thyroid tissue (not recorded which). The rearrangement joins TRBV29-1 to TRBJ2-2; TRBD1 matches at 8 bases. This receptor was taken from an adult man with Graves' hyperthyroidism. For the CDR3, the DNA is TGCAGCATTCGACAGGGGCTGGGTACCGGGGAGCTGTTTTTT. This codes for CSIRQGLGTGELFF.